This T cell receptor beta chain was recovered during a study of blood T cell repertoires in COVID-19. About the research overall: Acute and convalescent COVID-19 samples came from the United States, Italy and Spain.

Germline values: CDR1 LGHNA, CDR2 YSLEER. This CDR3 region has 16 residues. The V and J ends lost 0 bases and 7 bases respectively, with 18 bases between them. Per the study methods: Estimated nucleated cell counts came from reference gene primer amplification. Produced via immunoSEQ multiplex PCR; TCRdb's table is partial and in-frame only. V, J and clone size are those of that table, while D and trimming were read from the DNA. The sample shows 120,000 to 150,000 clones, 88% of them seen only once. The receptor comes from a human donor in a cohort sampled during active COVID-19. Sequencing used peripheral blood. The rearrangement uses TRBV4-3 and TRBJ1-2, with a possible D match to TRBD1 (6 bases). The CDR3 loop reads CASSQDPGQLTIGYTF. Here the CDR3 DNA reads TGCGCCAGCAGCCAAGACCCGGGACAACTTACTATTGGCTACACCTTC.